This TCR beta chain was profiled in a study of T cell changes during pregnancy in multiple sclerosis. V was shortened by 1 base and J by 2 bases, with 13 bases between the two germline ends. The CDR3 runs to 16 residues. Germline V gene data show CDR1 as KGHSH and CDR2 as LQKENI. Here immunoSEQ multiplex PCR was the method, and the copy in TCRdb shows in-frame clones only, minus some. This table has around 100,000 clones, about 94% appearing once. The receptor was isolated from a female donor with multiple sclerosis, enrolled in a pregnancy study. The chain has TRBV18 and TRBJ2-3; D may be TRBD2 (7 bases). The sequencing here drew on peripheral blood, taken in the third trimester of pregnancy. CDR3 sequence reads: CASSPLARGLTDTQYF. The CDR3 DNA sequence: TGTGCCAGCTCACCACTTGCGCGGGGGCTCACAGATACGCAGTATTTT.